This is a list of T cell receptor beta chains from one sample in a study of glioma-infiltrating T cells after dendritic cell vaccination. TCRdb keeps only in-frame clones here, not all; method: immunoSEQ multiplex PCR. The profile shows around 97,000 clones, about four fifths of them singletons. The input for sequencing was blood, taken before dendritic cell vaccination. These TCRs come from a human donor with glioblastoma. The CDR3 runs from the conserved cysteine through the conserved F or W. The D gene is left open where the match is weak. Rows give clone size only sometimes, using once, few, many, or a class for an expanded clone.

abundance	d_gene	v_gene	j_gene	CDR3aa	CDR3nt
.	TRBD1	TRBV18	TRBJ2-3	CASSPLDRGSTDTQYF	TGTGCCAGCTCACCACTGGACAGGGGAAGCACAGATACGCAGTATTTT
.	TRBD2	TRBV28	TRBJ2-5	CASSPYNRLAGGKLQETQYF	TGTGCCAGCAGTCCCTATAACAGACTAGCGGGGGGGAAATTACAAGAGACCCAGTACTTC
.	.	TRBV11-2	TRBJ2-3	CASSLARAATDTQYF	TGTGCCAGCAGCTTAGCGCGGGCCGCCACAGATACGCAGTATTTT
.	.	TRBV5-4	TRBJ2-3	CASSSEALFSTDTQYF	TGTGCCAGCAGCTCCGAAGCCCTCTTTAGCACAGATACGCAGTATTTT
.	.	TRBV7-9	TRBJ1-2	CASSFQGNVGGYTF	TGTGCCAGCAGCTTCCAGGGGAATGTCGGAGGCTACACCTTC
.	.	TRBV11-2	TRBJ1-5	CASSSVQGRYSNQPQHF	TGTGCCAGCAGCAGCGTCCAGGGGCGATATAGCAATCAGCCCCAGCATTTT
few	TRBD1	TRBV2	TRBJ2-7	CATSETGVTYEQYF	TGTGCCACTTCCGAGACAGGGGTTACCTACGAGCAGTACTTC
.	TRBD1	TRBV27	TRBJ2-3	CASSLSRGTDTQYF	TGTGCCAGCAGTTTATCCAGGGGGACAGATACGCAGTATTTT
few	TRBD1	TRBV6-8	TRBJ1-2	CASSPPGQGAQGYTF	TGTGCCAGCAGTCCACCGGGACAGGGGGCGCAAGGCTACACCTTC
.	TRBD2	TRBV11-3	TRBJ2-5	CASSLWAGVETQYF	TGTGCCAGCAGCTTATGGGCGGGGGTGGAGACCCAGTACTTC
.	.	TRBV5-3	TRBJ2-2	CARSPSDRLKTTGELFF	TGTGCCAGAAGCCCCTCCGACAGGTTGAAAACCACCGGGGAGCTGTTTTTT
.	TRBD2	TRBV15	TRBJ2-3	CATSRGTSGVTDTQYF	TGTGCCACCAGCAGAGGAACTAGCGGGGTGACAGATACGCAGTATTTT
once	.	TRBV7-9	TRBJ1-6	CASSLSMRDSYNSPLHF	TGTGCCAGCAGTCTTTCCATGAGGGACTCCTATAATTCACCCCTCCACTTT
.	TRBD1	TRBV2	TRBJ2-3	CASRQGVAGRTDTQYF	TGTGCCAGTAGACAGGGGGTTGCTGGTCGAACAGATACGCAGTATTTT
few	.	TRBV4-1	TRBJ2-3	CASSRDNPTGDTQYF	TGCGCCAGCAGTCGGGACAACCCGACCGGGGATACGCAGTATTTT
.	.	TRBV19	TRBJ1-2	CASSIPGVYGYTF	TGTGCCAGTAGTATTCCGGGTGTCTATGGCTACACCTTC
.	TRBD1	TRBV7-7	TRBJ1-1	CASSEDRGNTEAFF	TGTGCCAGCAGCGAAGACAGGGGGAACACTGAAGCTTTCTTT
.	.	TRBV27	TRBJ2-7	CASSLERRYEQYF	TGTGCCAGCAGTTTAGAGCGTCGCTACGAGCAGTACTTC
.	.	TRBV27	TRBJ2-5	CASSPGPWETQYF	TGTGCCAGCAGTCCAGGGCCTTGGGAGACCCAGTACTTC
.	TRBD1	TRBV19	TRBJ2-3	CASSPTGTGLVPDTQYF	TGTGCCAGTAGTCCGACCGGGACAGGGTTAGTCCCAGATACGCAGTATTTT
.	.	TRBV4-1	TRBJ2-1	CASSQDAKPKEQFF	TGCGCCAGCAGCCAAGACGCGAAACCCAAGGAGCAGTTCTTC
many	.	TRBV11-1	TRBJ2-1	CASSGSVAYNEQFF	TGTGCCAGCAGCGGTAGCGTAGCCTACAATGAGCAGTTCTTC
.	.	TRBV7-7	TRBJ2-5	CASSLGPRRETQYF	TGTGCTAGCAGCTTAGGGCCCCGGAGGGAGACCCAGTACTTC
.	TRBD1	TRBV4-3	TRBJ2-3	CASSQRPGTGDGTDTQYF	TGCGCCAGCAGCCAACGTCCCGGGACAGGGGACGGCACAGATACGCAGTATTTT
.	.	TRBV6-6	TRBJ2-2	CASRITGGSTGELFF	TGTGCCAGCAGGATTACTGGGGGGTCCACCGGGGAGCTGTTTTTT
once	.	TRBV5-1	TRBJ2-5	CASSLGDSQETQYF	TGCGCCAGCAGCTTAGGCGACAGCCAAGAGACCCAGTACTTC
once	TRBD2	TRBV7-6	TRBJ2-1	CASSHSGGTLNEQFF	TGTGCCAGCAGTCATAGCGGGGGGACCCTCAATGAGCAGTTCTTC
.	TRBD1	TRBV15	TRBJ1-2	CATSRSQGASGYTF	TGTGCCACCAGCAGATCACAGGGGGCAAGCGGCTACACCTTC
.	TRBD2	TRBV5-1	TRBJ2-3	CASSREGGEGTTDTQYF	TGCGCCAGCAGCAGGGAGGGCGGGGAGGGAACGACAGATACGCAGTATTTT
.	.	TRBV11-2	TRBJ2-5	CASSLEHSRQETQYF	TGTGCCAGCAGCTTAGAGCACAGTCGGCAAGAGACCCAGTACTTC
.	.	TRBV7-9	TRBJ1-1	CASSRSLRDTEAFF	TGTGCCAGCAGCCGCAGCCTTCGGGACACTGAAGCTTTCTTT
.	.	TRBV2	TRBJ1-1	CAIAGLEAFF	TGTGCCATCGCGGGTCTTGAAGCTTTCTTT
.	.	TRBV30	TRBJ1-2	CAWRDPGIPNYGYTF	TGTGCCTGGAGGGATCCAGGGATTCCTAACTATGGCTACACCTTC
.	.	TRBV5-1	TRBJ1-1	CASSGGVSESYAEAFF	TGCGCCAGCAGCGGAGGGGTTTCGGAATCTTACGCTGAAGCTTTCTTT
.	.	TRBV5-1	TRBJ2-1	CASSLALVHNEQFF	TGCGCCAGCAGCTTGGCCCTAGTTCACAATGAGCAGTTCTTC
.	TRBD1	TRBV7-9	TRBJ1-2	CASSLERPGQGRHGYTF	TGTGCCAGCAGCCTTGAACGGCCCGGACAGGGACGCCATGGCTACACCTTC
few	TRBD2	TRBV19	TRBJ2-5	CASSPQRGLAGQTQYF	TGTGCCAGTAGTCCGCAACGGGGACTAGCGGGACAGACCCAGTACTTC
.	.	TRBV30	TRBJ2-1	CAWSVNYNEQFF	TGTGCCTGGAGTGTTAACTACAATGAGCAGTTCTTC
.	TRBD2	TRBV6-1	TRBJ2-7	CASIRDGGTLGEQYF	TGTGCCAGCATTCGAGACGGGGGGACTCTTGGGGAGCAGTACTTC
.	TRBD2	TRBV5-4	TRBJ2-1	CASSLELAGGYNEQFF	TGTGCCAGCAGCTTGGAACTAGCGGGGGGATACAATGAGCAGTTCTTC
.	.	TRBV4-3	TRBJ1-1	CASSPQQGIGTEAFF	TGCGCCAGCAGCCCCCAACAGGGCATAGGCACTGAAGCTTTCTTT
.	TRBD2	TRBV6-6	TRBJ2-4	CASSYAGVAAKNIQYF	TGTGCCAGCAGTTACGCGGGGGTTGCGGCCAAAAACATTCAGTACTTC
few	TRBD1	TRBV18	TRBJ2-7	CASSQDRGAYEQYF	TGTGCCAGCTCACAGGACAGGGGGGCCTACGAGCAGTACTTC
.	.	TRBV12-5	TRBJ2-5	CASGSRGGQDQETQYF	TGTGCTAGTGGTTCGCGGGGTGGCCAGGATCAAGAGACCCAGTACTTC
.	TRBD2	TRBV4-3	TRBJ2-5	CASSLRSPGLAGGETQYF	TGCGCCAGCAGCCTACGATCCCCGGGACTAGCGGGGGGGGAGACCCAGTACTTC
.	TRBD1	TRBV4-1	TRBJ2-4	CASSQRDSRLAKNIQYF	TGCGCCAGCAGCCAAAGGGACAGTCGATTAGCCAAAAACATTCAGTACTTC
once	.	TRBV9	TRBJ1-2	CASSVGEGAGTNYGYTF	TGTGCCAGCAGCGTAGGGGAGGGCGCCGGAACTAACTATGGCTACACCTTC
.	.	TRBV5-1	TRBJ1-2	CASSSRQDNYGYTF	TGCGCCAGCAGCTCAAGACAGGACAACTATGGCTACACCTTC
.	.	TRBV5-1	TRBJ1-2	CASSLPQGDGYTF	TGCGCCAGCAGCTTGCCGCAGGGTGATGGCTACACCTTC
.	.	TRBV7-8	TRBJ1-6	CASSWAQAGDSPLHF	TGTGCCAGCAGCTGGGCGCAGGCGGGGGATTCACCCCTCCACTTT
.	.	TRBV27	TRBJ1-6	CASSLGAPINSPLHF	TGTGCCAGCAGTTTAGGGGCGCCGATTAATTCACCCCTCCACTTT
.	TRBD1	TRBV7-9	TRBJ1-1	CASSSTGGVTEAFF	TGTGCCAGCAGCTCAACAGGGGGCGTTACTGAAGCTTTCTTT
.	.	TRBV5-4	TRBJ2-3	CASSSRGGGPGDTQYF	TGTGCCAGCAGCTCCCGGGGCGGGGGCCCCGGAGATACGCAGTATTTT
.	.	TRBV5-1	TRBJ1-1	CASSLGSRNTEAFF	TGCGCCAGCAGCTTGGGGAGCCGGAACACTGAAGCTTTCTTT
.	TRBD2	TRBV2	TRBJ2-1	CASSEISSGASYFNEQFF	TGTGCCAGCAGTGAAATTTCTAGCGGGGCTTCTTATTTCAATGAGCAGTTCTTC
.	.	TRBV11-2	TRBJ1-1	CASSLWSRAANTEAFF	TGTGCCAGCAGCTTGTGGTCGAGGGCCGCGAACACTGAAGCTTTCTTT
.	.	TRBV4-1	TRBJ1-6	CASSQARGRTYNSPLHF	TGCGCCAGCAGCCAAGCTCGGGGTCGGACCTATAATTCACCCCTCCACTTT
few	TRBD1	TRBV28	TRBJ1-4	CASSSGTGGYRKLFF	TGTGCCAGCAGTTCCGGGACAGGGGGCTATCGGAAACTGTTTTTT
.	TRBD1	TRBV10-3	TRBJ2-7	CASQGQGSYEQYF	TGTGCCAGCCAGGGACAGGGGAGCTACGAGCAGTACTTC